The sequence of this T cell receptor (beta chain) was determined in a study of T cell changes during pregnancy in multiple sclerosis. Germline V gene lookup returns CDR1 MNHNS and CDR2 SASEGT. Losses at the gene ends were 4 bases for V and 8 bases for J; bases not matched to a gene: 6. This CDR3 is 14 amino acids long. Libraries were prepared by immunoSEQ multiplex PCR; TCRdb keeps only in-frame clonotypes and omits some of them. The data hold about 80,000 clones, with about 90% observed a single time. Sequenced here: peripheral blood, sampled before pregnancy. This clonotype originated in a female donor with multiple sclerosis, enrolled in a pregnancy study. This chain connects TRBV6-1 to TRBJ1-4; 8 nucleotides line up with TRBD1. CDR3 bases: TGTGCCAGCAGTGCAGGGGGCGCGGGGGAAAAACTGTTTTTT. It encodes CASSAGGAGEKLFF.